This T cell receptor beta chain was captured by sequencing in a study of blood T cell repertoires in COVID-19. In the study overall: Sample material is recorded as cDNA or gDNA derived from T cells, B-cell-depleted T cells, or PBMCs.

Sequencing was performed with immunoSEQ multiplex PCR; in TCRdb, only in-frame clones are kept and a portion is missing. Of tens of thousands of clones listed, over 80% are singletons. The V and J ends lost 9 bases and 2 bases, in that order; junction bases with no gene match: 4. Looked up from germline, CDR1 is KGHSH and CDR2 is LQKENI. This CDR3 is 13 amino acids long. The chain combines TRBV18 with TRBJ2-3, with TRBD2 identical over 8 bases. The source of this sequence is a human donor in a cohort sampled during active COVID-19. The sequenced sample consisted of peripheral blood. The CDR3 here is CASVLAATDTQYF. In DNA, the CDR3 is TGTGCCAGTGTACTAGCGGCCACAGATACGCAGTATTTT.